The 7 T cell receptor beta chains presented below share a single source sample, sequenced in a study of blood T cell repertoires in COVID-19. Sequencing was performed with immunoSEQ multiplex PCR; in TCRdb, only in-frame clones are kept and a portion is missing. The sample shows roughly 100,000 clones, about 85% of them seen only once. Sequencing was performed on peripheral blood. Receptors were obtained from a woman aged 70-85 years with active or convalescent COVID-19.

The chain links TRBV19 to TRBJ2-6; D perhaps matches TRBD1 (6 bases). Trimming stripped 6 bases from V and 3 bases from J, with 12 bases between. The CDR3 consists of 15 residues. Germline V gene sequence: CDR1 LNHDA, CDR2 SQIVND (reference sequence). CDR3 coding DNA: TGTGCCAGTAGCCGACAGGCGTATGGGGCCAACGTCCTGACTTTC. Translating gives CASSRQAYGANVLTF. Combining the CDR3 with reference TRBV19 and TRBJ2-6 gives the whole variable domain DGGITQSPKYLFRKEGQNVTLSCEQNLNHDAMYWYRQDPGQGLRLIYYSQIVNDFQKGDIAEGYSVSREKKESFPLTVTSAQKNPTAFYLCASSRQAYGANVLTFGAGSRLTVL.

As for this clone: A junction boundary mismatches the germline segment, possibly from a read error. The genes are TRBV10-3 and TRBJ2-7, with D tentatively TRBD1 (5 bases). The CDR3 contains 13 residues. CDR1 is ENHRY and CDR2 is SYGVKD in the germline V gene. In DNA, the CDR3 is TGTGCCATCAGTGCAGGGTCCCCCTACGAGCCGTACTTC. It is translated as CAISAGSPYEPYF.

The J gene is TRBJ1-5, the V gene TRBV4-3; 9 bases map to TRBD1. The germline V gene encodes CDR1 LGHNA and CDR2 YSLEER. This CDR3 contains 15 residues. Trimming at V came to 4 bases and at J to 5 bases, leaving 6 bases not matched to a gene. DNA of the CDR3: TGCGCCAGCAGCCCGGATGGACAGGGGCATCAGCCCCAGCATTTT. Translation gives CASSPDGQGHQPQHF.

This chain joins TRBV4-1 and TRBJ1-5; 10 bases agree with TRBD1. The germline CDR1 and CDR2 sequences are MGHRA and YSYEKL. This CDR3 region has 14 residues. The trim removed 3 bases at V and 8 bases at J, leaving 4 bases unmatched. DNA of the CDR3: TGCGCCAGCAGCCAGGGGGACAGGGGAGAGCCCCAGCATTTT. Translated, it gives CASSQGDRGEPQHF.

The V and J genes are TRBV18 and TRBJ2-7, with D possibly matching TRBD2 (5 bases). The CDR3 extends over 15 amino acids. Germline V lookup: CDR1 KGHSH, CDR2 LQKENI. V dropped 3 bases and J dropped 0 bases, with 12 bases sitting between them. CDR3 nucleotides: TGTGCCAGCTCACCTCCCCAGCGGTCCTCCTACGAGCAGTACTTC. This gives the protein CASSPPQRSSYEQYF.

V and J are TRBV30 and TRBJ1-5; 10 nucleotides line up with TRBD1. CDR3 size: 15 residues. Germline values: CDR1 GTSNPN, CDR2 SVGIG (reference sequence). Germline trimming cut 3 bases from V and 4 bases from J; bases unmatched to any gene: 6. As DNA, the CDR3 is TGTGCCTGGAGCCCAGGGGGACAGGGGAATCAGCCCCAGCATTTT. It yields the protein CAWSPGGQGNQPQHF.

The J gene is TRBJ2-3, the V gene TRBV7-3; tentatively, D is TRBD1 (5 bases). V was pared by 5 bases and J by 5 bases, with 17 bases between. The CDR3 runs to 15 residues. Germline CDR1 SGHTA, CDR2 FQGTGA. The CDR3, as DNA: TGTGCCAGCAGCCCGGTAGGCCAGGGCGGAGATACGCAGTATTTT. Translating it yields CASSPVGQGGDTQYF.